A single sample is the source of the 12 T cell receptor beta chains below, sequenced in a study of OX40 agonist ivuxolimab in advanced cancers. Method: immunoSEQ multiplex PCR; TCRdb's copy keeps in-frame clones and lacks some. The repertoire includes approximately 110,000 clones, about nine tenths of them detected once, and roughly 0.8% sits in the top ten. The specimen comprised CD4+ or CD8+ T cells sorted from blood, sampled in a trial of the OX40 agonist ivuxolimab. The receptor set was obtained from an adult with an advanced solid tumor such as melanoma, head and neck, liver or kidney cancer.

This chain joins TRBV19 and TRBJ2-5, with TRBD2 identical over 11 bases. The J call is in doubt because the DNA end fits TRBJ2-7 better. The length of the CDR3 is 14 residues. CDR1 and CDR2 from the germline V gene are LNHDA and SQIVND (reference sequence). The CDR3 spells CASRVAGGSYEQYF. The CDR3 DNA reads TGTGCCAGTAGGGTAGCGGGAGGGTCCTACGAGCAGTACTTC.

CDR3 protein: CASSQGAERATNEKLFF. CDR3 DNA sequence: TGCGCCAGCAGCCAAGGGGCCGAGAGGGCAACTAATGAAAAACTGTTTTTT. The V gene is TRBV4-1, the J gene TRBJ1-4; D gene unclear. This CDR3 comprises 17 residues. V was trimmed by 1 base and J by 0 bases, leaving 12 bases between them. Germline assignment: CDR1 MGHRA and CDR2 YSYEKL.

The chain combines TRBV28 with TRBJ2-7; possibly TRBD1 for D (5 bases). CDR3 size: 16 residues. The germline CDR1 and CDR2 sequences are MDHEN and SYDVKM. V lost 4 bases and J lost 3, with 19 bases in between. CDR3 DNA sequence: TGTGCCAGCAGTTCCAACCCAGGGATCCCCCTCTACGAGCAGTACTTC. It specifies CASSSNPGIPLYEQYF. The full variable domain, rest sourced from reference TRBV28 and TRBJ2-7, is DVKVTQSSRYLVKRTGEKVFLECVQDMDHENMFWYRQDPGLGLRLIYFSYDVKMKEKGDIPEGYSVSREKKERFSLILESASTNQTSMYLCASSSNPGIPLYEQYFGPGTRLTVT.

This clone has only one observation. The chain combines TRBV28 with TRBJ1-2; 7 bases are shared with TRBD1. This CDR3 is built from 14 residues. The germline V gene encodes CDR1 MDHEN and CDR2 SYDVKM. Losses at the gene ends were 6 bases for V and 0 bases for J; bases not matched to a gene: 4. As DNA, the CDR3 is TGTGCCAGCAGAAGGGACAGTTCTAACTATGGCTACACCTTC. As protein: CASRRDSSNYGYTF.

V is TRBV9 and J is TRBJ2-1; 7 nucleotides align to TRBD1. This CDR3 has 14 residues. Germline V gene lookup returns CDR1 SGDLS and CDR2 YYNGEE. V lost 2 bases to trimming and J lost 3 bases; unmatched junction nucleotides: 2. CDR3: CASSVDRVYNEQFF. Here the CDR3 DNA reads TGTGCCAGCAGCGTTGACAGGGTCTACAATGAGCAGTTCTTC.

CDR3 sequence: CASSYDRGNHYTF. In DNA form, the CDR3 reads TGTGCCAGCAGTTACGACAGGGGGAACCACTACACCTTC. V and J are TRBV28 and TRBJ1-2, with 9 positions matching TRBD1. CDR1 MDHEN and CDR2 SYDVKM come from the germline V gene. The CDR3 is 13 amino acids. The V and J ends lost 4 bases and 10 bases, in that order; junction bases with no gene match: 7.

This chain links TRBV27 with TRBJ1-2; D is unresolved. Trimming removed 3 bases from V and 8 bases from J, with 22 bases in between. This CDR3 is 16 amino acids long. CDR1 is MNHEY, CDR2 SMNVEV, per germline (reference sequence). CDR3 protein: CASSFVQIGGLKGYTF. The CDR3 coding sequence is TGTGCCAGCAGTTTTGTACAGATCGGCGGATTGAAGGGCTACACCTTC.

The rearrangement links TRBV29-1 to TRBJ1-2; tentative D call: TRBD1 (5 bases). The CDR3 has 14 residues. Germline assignment: CDR1 SQVTM and CDR2 ANQGSEA. V was shortened by 4 bases and J by 4 bases, with 16 bases between the two germline ends. The CDR3 loop is CSVVQGASSYGYTF. CDR3 nucleotide sequence: TGCAGCGTTGTCCAGGGAGCGAGTTCCTATGGCTACACCTTC.

V gene TRBV10-3 combines with J gene TRBJ2-7; 7 bases are shared with TRBD2. Germline trimming cut 8 bases from V and 4 bases from J; bases unmatched to any gene: 17. Germline values: CDR1 ENHRY, CDR2 SYGVKD. The CDR3 totals 16 residues. CDR3 region: CAIPYAGEGMKYEQYF. The CDR3 DNA reads TGTGCCATCCCCTACGCGGGGGAGGGAATGAAGTACGAGCAGTACTTC.

J is TRBJ1-5 and V is TRBV5-5; 8 bases line up with TRBD1. The CDR3 extends over 15 amino acids. J was trimmed by 5 bases and V by 4 bases; bases with no gene match: 8. Germline V gene data show CDR1 as SGHKS and CDR2 as YYEKEE (reference sequence). The CDR3 coding sequence is TGTGCCAGCAGCATACAGGGGGGTGGGCATCAGCCCCAGCATTTT. Protein: CASSIQGGGHQPQHF.

V usage is TRBV5-1 and J usage is TRBJ2-6; TRBD1 matches at 8 bases. The V gene's germline CDR1 is SGHRS and CDR2 YFSETQ. The CDR3 spans 15 residues. Losses at the gene ends were 4 bases for V and 2 bases for J; bases not matched to a gene: 2. The DNA for the CDR3 is TGCGCCAGCAGCGACAGGGGCCCTGGGGCCAACGTCCTGACTTTC. This translates into CASSDRGPGANVLTF.

V usage is TRBV6-6 and J usage is TRBJ2-7; TRBD2 is a possible D gene (5 bases). Germline V gene data show CDR1 as MNHNY and CDR2 as SVGAGI (reference sequence). The CDR3 covers 15 residues. Trimming took off 0 bases at V and 6 bases at J, with 15 bases between the two ends. The DNA of the CDR3 is TGTGCCAGCAGTTACTCCCAGGCCACAGAGGGCGAGCAGTACTTC. It specifies CASSYSQATEGEQYF.